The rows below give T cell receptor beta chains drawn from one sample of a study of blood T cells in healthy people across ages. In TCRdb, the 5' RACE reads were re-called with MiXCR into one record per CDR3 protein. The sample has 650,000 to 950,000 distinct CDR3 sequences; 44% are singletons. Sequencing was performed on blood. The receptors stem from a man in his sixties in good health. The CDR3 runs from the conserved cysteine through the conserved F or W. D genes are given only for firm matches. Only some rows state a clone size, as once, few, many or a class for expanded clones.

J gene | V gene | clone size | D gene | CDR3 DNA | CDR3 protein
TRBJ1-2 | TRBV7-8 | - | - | TGTGCCAGCAGCTTAAGGGACGGGGGTGGCTACACCTTC | CASSLRDGGGYTF
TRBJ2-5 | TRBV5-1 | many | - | TGCGCCAGCAGCTTGTCGTCTAGGAATGAAGAGACCCAGTACTTC | CASSLSSRNEETQYF
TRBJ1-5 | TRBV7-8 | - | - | TGTGCCAGCAGCTTAGCGATAGGTGGTGGGCCCCAGCATTTT | CASSLAIGGGPQHF
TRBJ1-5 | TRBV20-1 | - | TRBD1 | TGCAGTGCTAGAGATCCCCGGACAGGGCAGAATCAGCCCCAGCATTTT | CSARDPRTGQNQPQHF
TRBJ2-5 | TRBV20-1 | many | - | TGCAGTGCTACCGGAGGGGAGACCCAGTACTTC | CSATGGETQYF
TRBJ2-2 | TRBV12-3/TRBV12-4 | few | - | TGTGCCAGCTCGGCCGGGGGAAAGGGCGGGGAGCTGTTTTTT | CASSAGGKGGELFF
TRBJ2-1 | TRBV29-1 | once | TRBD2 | TGCAGCGTCCATCAAGCCGGGACTAGCGGGGCAAGCTCCTACAATGAGCTGTTCTTC | CSVHQAGTSGASSYNELFF
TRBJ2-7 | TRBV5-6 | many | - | TGTGCCAGCAGCGTCAGGGACTACGAGCAGTACTTC | CASSVRDYEQYF
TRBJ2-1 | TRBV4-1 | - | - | TGCGCCAGCAGCCCCACCCCGGGTAGGAGCTCCTACAATGAGCAGTTCTTC | CASSPTPGRSSYNEQFF
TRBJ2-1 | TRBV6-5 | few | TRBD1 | TGTGCCAGCAGAGAGGGACAGGGTATCTACAATGAGCAGTTCTTC | CASREGQGIYNEQFF
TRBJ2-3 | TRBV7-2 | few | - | TGTGCCAGCAGCCGTACCCCCCAGGGAGCTACGCAGTATTTT | CASSRTPQGATQYF
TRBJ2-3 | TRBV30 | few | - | TGTGCCTGGAGTGGACATTTAAACACAGATACGCAGTATTTT | CAWSGHLNTDTQYF
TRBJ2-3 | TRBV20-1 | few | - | TGCAGTGCTAGAGAACTGGGGGATACGCAGTATTTT | CSARELGDTQYF
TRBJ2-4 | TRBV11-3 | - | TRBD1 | TGTGCCAGCAGGACAGGGATTCTAGCCAAGAACATTCAGTACTTC | CASRTGILAKNIQYF
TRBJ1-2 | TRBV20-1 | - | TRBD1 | TGCAGTGTCACAGGGGGCTTGAGCTATGGCTACACCTTC | CSVTGGLSYGYTF
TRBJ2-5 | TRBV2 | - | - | TGTGCCAGCAGGGGGCGGCGGCAGGACGAAGAGACCCAGTACTTC | CASRGRRQDEETQYF
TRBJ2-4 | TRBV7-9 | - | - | TGTGCCAGCAGCTTGGGACAGCCGGGGGGAATTCAGTACTTC | CASSLGQPGGIQYF
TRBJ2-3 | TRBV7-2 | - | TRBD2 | TGTGCCAGCAGCTTAGACCTAGCGGGGGGCTCAGATACGCAGTATTTT | CASSLDLAGGSDTQYF
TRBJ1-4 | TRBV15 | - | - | TGTGCCGCCGCCCACCCGTCGGACGAAAAACTGTTTTTT | CAAAHPSDEKLFF
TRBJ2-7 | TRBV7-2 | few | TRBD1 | TGTGCCAGCAGCGTTAACAGGGGGTCTTCCTACGAGCAGTACTTC | CASSVNRGSSYEQYF
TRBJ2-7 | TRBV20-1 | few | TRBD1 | TGCAGTGCTAGTTACAGGGGCTACGAGCAGTACTTC | CSASYRGYEQYF
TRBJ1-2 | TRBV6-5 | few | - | TGTGCCAGCAGTTACTATTCGGGGGGCGGTGGAACTAACTATGGCTACACCTTC | CASSYYSGGGGTNYGYTF
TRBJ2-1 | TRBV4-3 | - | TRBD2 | TGCGCCAGCAGCCCTTCTATTAGACTAGCGGGGCGTCGGGATGAGCAGTTCTTC | CASSPSIRLAGRRDEQFF
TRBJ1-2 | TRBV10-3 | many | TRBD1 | TGTGCCATCAGTAGACAGGGGGTGAACTATGGCTACACCTTC | CAISRQGVNYGYTF
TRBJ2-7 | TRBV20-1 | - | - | TGCAGTGCTAGAGATCCTCACCTGGTCCAGGTCTCCTACGAGCAGTACTTC | CSARDPHLVQVSYEQYF
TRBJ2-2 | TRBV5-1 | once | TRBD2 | TGCGCCAGCAGCCCGACTAGCGGGGCGAACACCGGGGAGCTGTTTTTT | CASSPTSGANTGELFF